The 6 T cell receptor beta chains below were found in one sample sequenced in a study of control samples from healthy donors and cancer patients. TCRdb keeps only in-frame clones here, not all; method: immunoSEQ multiplex PCR. The sample comprises 100,000 to 150,000 clones, 85% to 95% of which are singletons, and 1.5% to 2% rests with the top ten. The sequencing sample was made of PBMCs. These receptors all come from a man aged 45-60 years with head and neck cancer.

This rearrangement joins TRBV16 to TRBJ1-2, with TRBD1 identical over 9 bases. The CDR3 length is 15 residues. Trimming cost V 2 bases and J 3 bases; bases outside gene matches: 4. Germline V gene data show CDR1 as KGHSY and CDR2 as FQNENV. CDR3 residues: CASSQNRGLHYGYTF. In nucleotides, the CDR3 is TGTGCCAGCAGCCAAAACAGGGGGCTCCACTATGGCTACACCTTC.

The chain employs TRBV7-9 and TRBJ2-7; unclear D gene. The germline V gene encodes CDR1 SEHNR and CDR2 FQNEAQ (reference sequence). V lost 5 bases, J lost 3 bases, and 5 bases lay in between. CDR3 size: 11 residues. CDR3 in amino acids: CASSPIYEQYF. The CDR3, as DNA: TGTGCCAGCAGCCCAATCTACGAGCAGTACTTC.

Of note for this clone: Other DNA sequences of this sample code for an identical CDR3. V and J are TRBV7-2 and TRBJ1-1; possible D gene TRBD1, 5 bases. Trimming left V 2 bases short and J 1 base short, with 8 bases between. This CDR3 has 14 amino acids. In germline, CDR1 is SGHTA, CDR2 FQGNSA. Written as DNA, the CDR3 is TGTGCCAGCAGCTTATCCCAGGGGAACACTGAAGCTTTCTTT. It codes for CASSLSQGNTEAFF.

The V and J genes are TRBV5-5 and TRBJ2-7; 8 bases agree with TRBD2. CDR1 is SGHKS and CDR2 is YYEKEE in the germline V gene (reference sequence). J lost 5 bases, V lost 3 bases, and 7 bases had no gene match. This CDR3 comprises 14 residues. In nucleotides, the CDR3 is TGTGCCAGCAGCTATGGACTAGCCGGGGACGAGCAGTACTTC. Its protein product is CASSYGLAGDEQYF.

This clone is a singleton in its sample. V is TRBV5-1 and J is TRBJ1-2; D call uncertain. Trimming took off 2 bases at V and 0 bases at J, with 14 bases between the two ends. The CDR3 loop spans 16 amino acids. Germline V CDR1 and CDR2: SGHRS, YFSETQ. Here the CDR3 reads CASSLRVYRPNYGYTF. The CDR3 nucleotides read TGCGCCAGCAGCTTAAGGGTGTACAGACCTAACTATGGCTACACCTTC.

The rearrangement joins TRBV5-1 to TRBJ2-3, with 7 positions matching TRBD1. The CDR3 is 16 residues long. Germline V lookup: CDR1 SGHRS, CDR2 YFSETQ. The J segment lost 1 base and the V segment lost 2 bases, leaving 7 bases of the junction unmatched. The chain's CDR3 is CASSFLRGTGTDTQYF. Written as DNA, the CDR3 is TGCGCCAGCAGCTTCTTAAGGGGGACAGGCACAGATACGCAGTATTTT.